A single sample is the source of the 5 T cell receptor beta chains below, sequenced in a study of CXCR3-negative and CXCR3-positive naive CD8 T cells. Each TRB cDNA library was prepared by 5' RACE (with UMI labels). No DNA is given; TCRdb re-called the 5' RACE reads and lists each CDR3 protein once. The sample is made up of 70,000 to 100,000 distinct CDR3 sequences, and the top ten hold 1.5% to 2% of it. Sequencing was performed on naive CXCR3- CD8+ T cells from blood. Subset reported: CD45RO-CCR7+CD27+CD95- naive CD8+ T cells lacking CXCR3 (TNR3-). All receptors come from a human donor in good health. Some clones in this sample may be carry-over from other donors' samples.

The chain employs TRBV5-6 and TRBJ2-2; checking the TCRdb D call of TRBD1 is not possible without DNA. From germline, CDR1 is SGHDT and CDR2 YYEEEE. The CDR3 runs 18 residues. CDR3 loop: CASSAGLSRDRGYGELFF.

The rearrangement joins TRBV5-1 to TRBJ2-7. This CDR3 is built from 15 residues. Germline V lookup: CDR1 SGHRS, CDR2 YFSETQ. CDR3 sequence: CASRDMDWSSYEQYF.

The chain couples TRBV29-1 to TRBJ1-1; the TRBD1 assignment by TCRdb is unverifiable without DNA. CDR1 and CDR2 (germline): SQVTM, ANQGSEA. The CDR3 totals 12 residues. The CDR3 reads CSAWTGGSEAFF.

The CDR3 sequence: CASPDRDTGELFF. The chain recombines TRBV28 with TRBJ2-2; the TRBD1 assignment by TCRdb is unverifiable without DNA. This CDR3 contains 13 residues. Germline loops: CDR1 MDHEN, CDR2 SYDVKM.

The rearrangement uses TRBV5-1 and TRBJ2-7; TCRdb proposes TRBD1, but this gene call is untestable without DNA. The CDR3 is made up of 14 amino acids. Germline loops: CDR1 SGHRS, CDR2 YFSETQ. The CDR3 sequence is CASSVWDREYEQYF.